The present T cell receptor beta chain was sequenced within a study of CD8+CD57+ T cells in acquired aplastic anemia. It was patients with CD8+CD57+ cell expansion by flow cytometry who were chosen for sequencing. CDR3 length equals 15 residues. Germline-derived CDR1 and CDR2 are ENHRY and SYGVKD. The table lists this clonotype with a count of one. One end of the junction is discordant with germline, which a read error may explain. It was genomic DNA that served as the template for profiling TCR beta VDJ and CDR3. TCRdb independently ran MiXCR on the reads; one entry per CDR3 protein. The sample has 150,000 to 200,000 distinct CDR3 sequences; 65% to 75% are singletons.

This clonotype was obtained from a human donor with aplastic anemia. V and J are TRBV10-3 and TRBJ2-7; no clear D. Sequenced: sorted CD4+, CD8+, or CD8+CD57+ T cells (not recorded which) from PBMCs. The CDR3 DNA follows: TGTGCCAGCAGTGCCCCCACGGGCGCCCCCTACGAGCAGTACTTC. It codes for CASSAPTGAPYEQYF.